Listed here are 9 T cell receptor beta chains from one sample, sequenced in a study of blood T cell repertoires in COVID-19. Using immunoSEQ multiplex PCR, the repertoire was profiled, and TCRdb retains in-frame clones only, with some absent. Among 88,000 or so clones listed, roughly 77% were seen once. Sequences were obtained from peripheral blood. All receptors come from a human donor in a cohort sampled during active COVID-19.

This chain connects TRBV7-2 to TRBJ1-2; 9 positions agree with TRBD1. The V gene's germline CDR1 is SGHTA and CDR2 FQGNSA. With V trimmed by 5 bases and J by 8 bases, 12 bases remained unmatched. The CDR3 extends over 15 amino acids. CDR3 in amino acids: CASSPSGQGREGYTF. Here the CDR3 DNA reads TGTGCCAGCAGCCCCTCGGGACAGGGAAGAGAAGGCTACACCTTC.

The chain joins TRBV20-1 to TRBJ2-3; 7 nucleotides match TRBD2. CDR1 is DFQATT and CDR2 is SNEGSKA in the germline V gene (reference sequence). The V and J ends lost 3 bases and 0 bases, in that order; junction bases with no gene match: 6. The CDR3 spans 15 residues. CDR3 in amino acids: CSASPAGISTDTQYF. The CDR3 DNA is TGCAGTGCTAGTCCAGCGGGGATTAGCACAGATACGCAGTATTTT.

This clone is a singleton in its sample. The chain's CDR3 is CASSESLRGVAEGTSRNYEQYF. CDR3 DNA: TGTGCCAGCAGTGAAAGCCTCAGGGGGGTCGCAGAGGGGACTAGCCGTAACTACGAGCAGTACTTC. The chain uses TRBV6-1 and TRBJ2-7, with 9 bases identical to TRBD2. The V segment lost 2 bases and the J segment 3 bases; nucleotides outside the gene matches: 26. The CDR3 covers 22 residues. Per the germline V gene, CDR1 is MNHNS and CDR2 is SASEGT.

The table lists this clone with a few counts. The rearrangement joins TRBV27 to TRBJ1-5, with 11 nucleotides matching TRBD1. The CDR3 is made up of 14 amino acids. The germline gives CDR1 MNHEY, CDR2 SMNVEV (reference sequence). With 6 bases clipped from V and 6 bases from J, the junction kept 4 bases outside the gene matches. The CDR3 sequence: CASRGTGGGQPQHF. The CDR3 DNA sequence: TGTGCCAGCAGGGGGACAGGGGGGGGTCAGCCCCAGCATTTT.

This clone was found many times. J is TRBJ1-2 and V is TRBV12-3 or TRBV12-4; D gene unclear. CDR3 length: 11 amino acids. V lost 1 base and J lost 6, with 3 bases in between. The CDR3 here is CASSLGDGYTF. The DNA for the CDR3 is TGTGCCAGCAGTTTAGGAGATGGCTACACCTTC.

This chain links TRBV5-1 with TRBJ2-7; 7 nucleotides align to TRBD1. CDR1 and CDR2 from the germline V gene are SGHRS and YFSETQ. Trimming took 6 bases from V and 4 from J; bases not matched to a gene: 10. CDR3 size: 14 residues. CDR3 in amino acids: CASTPRQGGYEQYF. Written as DNA, the CDR3 is TGCGCCAGCACTCCGAGACAGGGTGGGTACGAGCAGTACTTC. The entire variable domain, with the rest obtained from reference TRBV5-1 and TRBJ2-7, is as follows: KAGVTQTPRYLIKTRGQQVTLSCSPISGHRSVSWYQQTPGQGLQFLFEYFSETQRNKGNFPGRFSGRQFSNSRSEMNVSTLELGDSALYLCASTPRQGGYEQYFGPGTRLTVT.

As concerns this clone: Its ends do not fully match the called genes, so a read error is possible. V and J are TRBV7-7 and TRBJ2-5, with D tentatively TRBD2 (6 bases). Germline V lookup: CDR1 SSHAT, CDR2 FNYEAQ (reference sequence). The CDR3 runs to 13 residues. CDR3 in DNA: TGTGCTAGCAGCGTGACTAGTGGAGAGACCCAGTACTTC. This translates into CASSVTSGETQYF.

This clone was seen only once. The chain joins TRBV27 to TRBJ2-2, with 8 bases fitting TRBD2. In germline, CDR1 is MNHEY, CDR2 SMNVEV (reference sequence). This CDR3 is 16 amino acids long. With V trimmed by 4 bases and J by 3 bases, 7 bases remained unmatched. CDR3 amino acids: CASSSVSGGDTGELFF. The CDR3 DNA sequence: TGTGCCAGCAGTTCCGTTTCGGGAGGGGACACCGGGGAGCTGTTTTTT.

This clone was picked up many times. V usage is TRBV9 and J usage is TRBJ2-7, with 8 bases fitting TRBD2. The junction had 5 bases not matched to a gene; V was cut back by 1 base and J by 2 bases. The CDR3 covers 15 residues. Germline CDR1 is SGDLS and CDR2 is YYNGEE. The chain's CDR3 is CASSVWGGRPYEQYF. DNA of the CDR3: TGTGCCAGCAGCGTATGGGGCGGGAGGCCCTACGAGCAGTACTTC.